Listed below are T cell receptor beta chains from one sample, sequenced in a study of shared clonotypes between healthy human individuals. Only in-frame clones appear in the TCRdb table, and some are missing; sequencing was by immunoSEQ multiplex PCR. The sample carries about 680,000 clones, roughly 94% recorded once. Specimen: naive CD8+ T cells sorted from blood. The receptor set was obtained from a man in his thirties or forties in good health. Each CDR3 is given with its conserved first and last residue. A D gene is named only where the DNA matches it firmly. Clone size is not always given. Where it is, it says once, few, many or a class for expanded clones.

D gene: -; J gene: TRBJ1-2; V gene: TRBV7-9; clone size: -; CDR3 protein: CASNYLGGGYTF; CDR3 DNA: TGTGCCAGCAACTATCTCGGCGGGGGCTACACCTTC
D gene: TRBD2; J gene: TRBJ2-1; V gene: TRBV11-2; clone size: -; CDR3 protein: CATEVGGSKVNEQFF; CDR3 DNA: TGTGCCACAGAGGTGGGCGGGAGTAAGGTCAATGAGCAGTTCTTC
D gene: TRBD2; J gene: TRBJ2-7; V gene: TRBV28; clone size: -; CDR3 protein: CASSLKTSGSYEQYF; CDR3 DNA: TGTGCCAGCAGTCTGAAGACTAGCGGATCCTACGAGCAGTACTTC
D gene: -; J gene: TRBJ2-2; V gene: TRBV19; clone size: once; CDR3 protein: CASSRSTGELFF; CDR3 DNA: TGTGCCAGTAGTAGATCCACCGGGGAGCTGTTTTTT
D gene: TRBD2; J gene: TRBJ2-1; V gene: TRBV28; clone size: -; CDR3 protein: CASSLASGNYNEQFF; CDR3 DNA: TGTGCCAGCAGTTTAGCGAGCGGGAACTACAATGAGCAGTTCTTC
D gene: -; J gene: TRBJ2-5; V gene: TRBV28; clone size: -; CDR3 protein: CASSLSPSGTQYF; CDR3 DNA: TGTGCCAGCAGTTTATCCCCCTCGGGGACCCAGTACTTC
D gene: -; J gene: TRBJ2-7; V gene: TRBV9; clone size: -; CDR3 protein: CASSQDISYEQYF; CDR3 DNA: TGTGCCAGCAGCCAGGACATCTCCTACGAGCAGTACTTC
D gene: -; J gene: TRBJ1-5; V gene: TRBV5-6; clone size: -; CDR3 protein: CASSFSSNQPQHF; CDR3 DNA: TGTGCCAGCAGCTTTTCGAGCAATCAGCCCCAGCATTTT
D gene: -; J gene: TRBJ2-3; V gene: TRBV19; clone size: -; CDR3 protein: CATDASTDTQYF; CDR3 DNA: TGTGCCACCGATGCTAGCACAGATACGCAGTATTTT
D gene: -; J gene: TRBJ2-1; V gene: TRBV10-1; clone size: once; CDR3 protein: CASSESFSPWNEQFF; CDR3 DNA: TGCGCCAGCAGTGAGTCTTTTAGTCCCTGGAATGAGCAGTTCTTC
D gene: TRBD2; J gene: TRBJ2-1; V gene: TRBV7-9; clone size: -; CDR3 protein: CASSPGTSGFYNEQFF; CDR3 DNA: TGTGCCAGCAGCCCTGGGACTAGCGGGTTCTACAATGAGCAGTTCTTC
D gene: -; J gene: TRBJ1-3; V gene: TRBV7-9; clone size: few; CDR3 protein: CASSLGESGNTIYF; CDR3 DNA: TGTGCCAGCAGCTTAGGGGAGTCTGGAAACACCATATATTTT
D gene: TRBD1; J gene: TRBJ1-5; V gene: TRBV5-1; clone size: -; CDR3 protein: CAIRRQGLKNQPQHF; CDR3 DNA: TGCGCCATCCGACGACAGGGGTTGAAAAATCAGCCCCAGCATTTT
D gene: -; J gene: TRBJ1-5; V gene: TRBV19; clone size: once; CDR3 protein: CASSARDGDLLPQHF; CDR3 DNA: TGTGCCAGTAGTGCCCGGGACGGCGACCTTCTTCCCCAGCATTTT
D gene: -; J gene: TRBJ2-6; V gene: TRBV5-5; clone size: -; CDR3 protein: CATYSGANVLTF; CDR3 DNA: TGTGCCACCTACTCTGGGGCCAACGTCCTGACTTTC
D gene: TRBD2; J gene: TRBJ2-1; V gene: TRBV27; clone size: -; CDR3 protein: CASRTLAGGSSYNEQFF; CDR3 DNA: TGTGCCAGCAGAACCTTAGCGGGAGGGAGCTCCTACAATGAGCAGTTCTTC
D gene: -; J gene: TRBJ1-3; V gene: TRBV28; clone size: -; CDR3 protein: CASSHGNTIYF; CDR3 DNA: TGTGCCAGCAGCCACGGAAACACCATATATTTT
D gene: -; J gene: TRBJ2-1; V gene: TRBV4-3; clone size: -; CDR3 protein: CASSQETGYYNEQFF; CDR3 DNA: TGCGCCAGCAGCCAAGAGACGGGGTACTACAATGAGCAGTTCTTC
D gene: -; J gene: TRBJ2-2; V gene: TRBV5-1; clone size: -; CDR3 protein: CASIPAAPNTGELFF; CDR3 DNA: TGCGCCAGTATTCCGGCAGCTCCGAACACCGGGGAGCTGTTTTTT
D gene: -; J gene: TRBJ1-2; V gene: TRBV13; clone size: -; CDR3 protein: CASSTFRLTGAEASEGYTF; CDR3 DNA: TGTGCCAGCAGCACCTTCAGACTGACAGGAGCCGAGGCTAGCGAGGGCTACACCTTC
D gene: -; J gene: TRBJ2-7; V gene: TRBV28; clone size: -; CDR3 protein: CASSLVGDLDEQYF; CDR3 DNA: TGTGCCAGCAGTTTGGTAGGGGATTTGGACGAGCAGTACTTC
D gene: -; J gene: TRBJ2-1; V gene: TRBV9; clone size: -; CDR3 protein: CASSSRDFLLNEQFF; CDR3 DNA: TGTGCCAGCAGCTCCCGGGACTTTCTCTTGAATGAGCAGTTCTTC
D gene: TRBD1; J gene: TRBJ2-1; V gene: TRBV11-2; clone size: -; CDR3 protein: CASSVTGGARNEQFF; CDR3 DNA: TGTGCCAGCAGTGTCACAGGGGGCGCTCGGAATGAGCAGTTCTTC
D gene: -; J gene: TRBJ1-5; V gene: TRBV6-6; clone size: -; CDR3 protein: CASSLVSGSNQPQHF; CDR3 DNA: TGTGCCAGCAGCCTGGTCAGTGGGTCCAATCAGCCCCAGCATTTT
D gene: TRBD1; J gene: TRBJ2-2; V gene: TRBV7-9; clone size: once; CDR3 protein: CASSPRTGTGELFF; CDR3 DNA: TGTGCCAGCAGCCCTCGGACAGGGACCGGGGAGCTGTTTTTT
D gene: -; J gene: TRBJ1-1; V gene: TRBV6-5; clone size: -; CDR3 protein: CASSYSGQATEAFF; CDR3 DNA: TGTGCCAGCAGTTACTCAGGTCAGGCCACTGAAGCTTTCTTT
D gene: -; J gene: TRBJ1-1; V gene: TRBV5-1; clone size: -; CDR3 protein: CASSLGGAGVGTEAFF; CDR3 DNA: TGCGCCAGCAGCTTGGGAGGGGCGGGAGTAGGCACTGAAGCTTTCTTT
D gene: TRBD2; J gene: TRBJ2-2; V gene: TRBV29-1; clone size: -; CDR3 protein: CSVVSQASGRAPGELFF; CDR3 DNA: TGCAGCGTTGTTAGTCAGGCCAGCGGGAGGGCCCCCGGGGAGCTGTTTTTT
D gene: -; J gene: TRBJ2-1; V gene: TRBV10-3; clone size: -; CDR3 protein: CAISEGEDNEQFF; CDR3 DNA: TGTGCCATCAGTGAGGGGGAGGACAATGAGCAGTTCTTC
D gene: -; J gene: TRBJ1-4; V gene: TRBV7-9; clone size: -; CDR3 protein: CASIGGYTVDEKLFF; CDR3 DNA: TGTGCCAGCATCGGAGGTTACACGGTAGATGAAAAACTGTTTTTT
D gene: -; J gene: TRBJ2-1; V gene: TRBV10-3; clone size: -; CDR3 protein: CAISESITGDSYNEQFF; CDR3 DNA: TGTGCCATCAGTGAGTCGATTACAGGAGACTCCTACAATGAGCAGTTCTTC
D gene: TRBD2; J gene: TRBJ2-3; V gene: TRBV28; clone size: -; CDR3 protein: CASRPLAGLTDTQYF; CDR3 DNA: TGTGCCAGCAGACCTCTAGCGGGATTAACAGATACGCAGTATTTT
D gene: -; J gene: TRBJ2-2; V gene: TRBV18; clone size: -; CDR3 protein: CASAPSSMNTGELFF; CDR3 DNA: TGTGCCAGCGCCCCGAGCAGTATGAACACCGGGGAGCTGTTTTTT
D gene: TRBD2; J gene: TRBJ2-1; V gene: TRBV5-1; clone size: -; CDR3 protein: CASSLRSRELNNEQFF; CDR3 DNA: TGCGCCAGCAGCTTGCGCTCGCGGGAGCTCAACAATGAGCAGTTCTTC
D gene: TRBD2; J gene: TRBJ2-1; V gene: TRBV5-1; clone size: once; CDR3 protein: CASSLAGTSGFSYNEQFF; CDR3 DNA: TGCGCCAGCAGCTTGGCCGGAACTAGCGGGTTCTCCTACAATGAGCAGTTCTTC
D gene: TRBD1; J gene: TRBJ1-1; V gene: TRBV28; clone size: -; CDR3 protein: CASSFSGGMNTEAFF; CDR3 DNA: TGTGCCAGCAGTTTTTCAGGGGGCATGAACACTGAAGCTTTCTTT
D gene: TRBD1; J gene: TRBJ2-7; V gene: TRBV7-9; clone size: -; CDR3 protein: CASSLDPGTGREQYF; CDR3 DNA: TGTGCCAGCAGCTTAGACCCCGGGACAGGGAGGGAGCAGTACTTC
D gene: TRBD2; J gene: TRBJ2-3; V gene: TRBV9; clone size: -; CDR3 protein: CASSISGNTDTQYF; CDR3 DNA: TGTGCCAGCAGCATCAGCGGGAACACAGATACGCAGTATTTT
D gene: TRBD1; J gene: TRBJ1-5; V gene: TRBV6-1; clone size: -; CDR3 protein: CASSEVRQGAINQPQHF; CDR3 DNA: TGTGCCAGCAGTGAAGTCCGGCAGGGGGCAATCAATCAGCCCCAGCATTTT
D gene: -; J gene: TRBJ2-1; V gene: TRBV21-1; clone size: -; CDR3 protein: CAGKEGELAYHYNEQFF; CDR3 DNA: TGTGCCGGAAAGGAAGGTGAGCTAGCGTACCACTACAATGAGCAGTTCTTC
D gene: -; J gene: TRBJ2-1; V gene: TRBV7-6; clone size: -; CDR3 protein: CASSFLGGTSSYNEQFF; CDR3 DNA: TGTGCCAGCAGCTTTTTAGGCGGGACGAGCTCCTACAATGAGCAGTTCTTC
D gene: TRBD1; J gene: TRBJ1-5; V gene: TRBV6-1; clone size: few; CDR3 protein: CATRQGESQPQHF; CDR3 DNA: TGTGCCACCAGACAGGGGGAAAGCCAGCCCCAGCATTTT
D gene: -; J gene: TRBJ1-5; V gene: TRBV27; clone size: -; CDR3 protein: CASGRLGDQPQHF; CDR3 DNA: TGTGCCAGCGGTCGTTTGGGGGATCAGCCCCAGCATTTT
D gene: -; J gene: TRBJ1-2; V gene: TRBV14; clone size: -; CDR3 protein: CASSLGRVAVIKQNYGYTF; CDR3 DNA: TGTGCCAGCAGCCTTGGACGAGTGGCAGTCATCAAACAGAACTATGGCTACACCTTC
D gene: -; J gene: TRBJ2-7; V gene: TRBV4-1; clone size: -; CDR3 protein: CASSQGPLSYEQYF; CDR3 DNA: TGCGCCAGCAGCCAAGGACCCCTCTCCTACGAGCAGTACTTC
D gene: TRBD1; J gene: TRBJ2-5; V gene: TRBV7-9; clone size: -; CDR3 protein: CASSFRQGQETQYF; CDR3 DNA: TGTGCCAGCAGCTTCCGACAGGGACAAGAGACCCAGTACTTC
D gene: -; J gene: TRBJ2-2; V gene: TRBV5-1; clone size: -; CDR3 protein: CASSLGPGDKNTGELFF; CDR3 DNA: TGCGCCAGCAGCTTGGGCCCGGGGGACAAGAACACCGGGGAGCTGTTTTTT
D gene: -; J gene: TRBJ2-5; V gene: TRBV6-5; clone size: -; CDR3 protein: CASSLTSGQGGETQYF; CDR3 DNA: TGTGCCAGCAGTTTAACATCGGGGCAAGGGGGAGAGACCCAGTACTTC
D gene: -; J gene: TRBJ2-2; V gene: TRBV11-2; clone size: -; CDR3 protein: CASSWFNQGNGELFF; CDR3 DNA: TGTGCCAGCAGCTGGTTCAATCAGGGTAACGGGGAGCTGTTTTTT
D gene: -; J gene: TRBJ2-1; V gene: TRBV19; clone size: -; CDR3 protein: CASSIVPGIDEQFF; CDR3 DNA: TGTGCCAGTAGTATAGTTCCAGGGATCGATGAGCAGTTCTTC
D gene: -; J gene: TRBJ2-6; V gene: TRBV11-2; clone size: -; CDR3 protein: CASSLGETGANVLTF; CDR3 DNA: TGTGCCAGCAGCCTAGGGGAGACTGGGGCCAACGTCCTGACTTTC
D gene: TRBD2; J gene: TRBJ2-7; V gene: TRBV2; clone size: -; CDR3 protein: CASSGLASGGYEQYF; CDR3 DNA: TGTGCCAGCAGCGGCCTGGCTAGCGGGGGATACGAGCAGTACTTC
D gene: TRBD2; J gene: TRBJ2-7; V gene: TRBV2; clone size: -; CDR3 protein: CASSESRLAGEQYF; CDR3 DNA: TGTGCCAGCAGTGAATCTCGACTAGCAGGCGAGCAGTACTTC